Listed below are T cell receptor beta chains from one sample, sequenced in a study of T cell changes during pregnancy in multiple sclerosis. TCRdb's copy holds only in-frame clones and misses some; the assay was immunoSEQ multiplex PCR. Here the sample spans tens of thousands of clones, 80% to 95% being singletons. The sequenced sample was CD8+ T cells from peripheral blood mononuclear cells, obtained in the second trimester of pregnancy. These receptors all come from a female donor with multiple sclerosis, enrolled in a pregnancy study. Each CDR3 is given with its conserved first and last residue. A D gene is named only where the DNA matches it firmly. Clone size is given for some rows only: seen once, a few or many times, or a class if the clone is expanded.

>TRBD2|-|TRBJ2-2|TRBV5-4
TGTGCCAGCAGTATAGCGGGAGCGAACACCGGGGAGCTGTTTTTT
CASSIAGANTGELFF
>-|-|TRBJ1-1|TRBV9
TGTGCCAGCAGCGACGCAGGGGAGATGAACACTGAAGCTTTCTTT
CASSDAGEMNTEAFF
>TRBD1|-|TRBJ1-2|TRBV28
TGTGCCAGCAGTTTACGGGAGGGACAGGGTCCGGGCGGCTACACCTTC
CASSLREGQGPGGYTF
>TRBD2|-|TRBJ2-7|TRBV4-1
TGCGCCAGCGCGTACACAACTAGCGGAACCTACGAGCAGTACTTC
CASAYTTSGTYEQYF
>-|few|TRBJ2-7|TRBV28
TGTGCCAGCAGTTCCTCGATGAGACAGGAGCAGTACTTC
CASSSSMRQEQYF
>-|-|TRBJ1-2|TRBV18
TGTGCCAGCTCATCATCACGGGGTGGGAGCCCTAACTATGGCTACACCTTC
CASSSSRGGSPNYGYTF
>-|-|TRBJ2-3|TRBV10-3
TGTGCCATCAGTGAGTGGCCCAGTTTCACAGATACGCAGTATTTT
CAISEWPSFTDTQYF
>TRBD2|-|TRBJ2-7|TRBV28
TGTGCCAGCAGTCCAGGGACTAGTCATGGCGAGCAGTACTTC
CASSPGTSHGEQYF
>TRBD2|-|TRBJ2-7|TRBV27
TGTGCCAGCAGTTTAGCCGGGACAGTTGGACTAGCGGGAGACTCCTACGAGCAGTACTTC
CASSLAGTVGLAGDSYEQYF
>-|-|TRBJ1-1|TRBV4-1
TGCGCCAGCAGCCAAGGGACGGGGACTGAAGCTTTCTTT
CASSQGTGTEAFF
>-|few|TRBJ2-2|TRBV19
TGTGCCAGTAGTACTCCTACTAGCACCGGGGAGCTGTTTTTT
CASSTPTSTGELFF
>-|-|TRBJ2-1|TRBV19
TGTGCCAGTAGTCAGGCCCGGGAGTGGGAGCAGTTCTTC
CASSQAREWEQFF
>TRBD1|-|TRBJ2-2|TRBV29-1
TGCAGCGTAACAGGGGCTCTCGGGGAGCTGTTTTTT
CSVTGALGELFF
>-|-|TRBJ1-1|TRBV7-7
TGTGCCAGCAGGCAGTTAGGGGCCACTGAAGCTTTCTTT
CASRQLGATEAFF
>TRBD1|-|TRBJ2-5|TRBV7-8
TGTGCCAGCAGCTTAATGGGACAGGGATCGGAGACCCAGTACTTC
CASSLMGQGSETQYF
>TRBD2|-|TRBJ2-2|TRBV19
TGTGCCAGTAGACGGGGGGCCGGGGAGCTGTTTTTT
CASRRGAGELFF
>-|-|TRBJ1-2|TRBV6-5
TGTGCCAGCAGTTACCCAGGGTCTAGCTATGGCTACACCTTC
CASSYPGSSYGYTF
>-|once|TRBJ2-2|TRBV7-9
TGTGCCAGCACAGTGGACGGAGGGTCTAACGGGGAGCTGTTTTTT
CASTVDGGSNGELFF
>-|-|TRBJ2-4|TRBV5-6
TGTGCCAGCAGCTTGGGTGGACAGACGAACATTCAGTACTTC
CASSLGGQTNIQYF
>TRBD1|-|TRBJ2-5|TRBV29-1
TGCAGCGTGGGTCCCGGGACAGGGTCCCAAGAGACCCAGTACTTC
CSVGPGTGSQETQYF
>-|once|TRBJ2-3|TRBV4-1
TGCGCCAGCAGCCCGTTGGACTTGGATACGCAGTATTTT
CASSPLDLDTQYF